The 9 T cell receptor beta chains below were found in one sample sequenced in a study of blood T cell repertoires in COVID-19. Repertoires were generated with immunoSEQ multiplex PCR, while TCRdb's copy carries only in-frame clones and drops some. The sample has approximately 14,000 clones; more than 75% are singletons. The sequencing input was peripheral blood. These receptors originate from a human donor in a cohort sampled during active COVID-19.

V gene TRBV30 combines with J gene TRBJ1-4; a possible D gene is TRBD1 (5 bases). The CDR3 is 12 residues long. V lost 0 bases and J lost 8, with 7 bases in between. The germline V gene has CDR1 GTSNPN and CDR2 SVGIG (reference sequence). Written as DNA, the CDR3 is TGTGCCTGGAGTGTACGGGGGGAAAAACTGTTTTTT. It is translated as CAWSVRGEKLFF.

This clone was counted a few times. The sample has other DNA sequences that encode this CDR3 too. Written as DNA, the CDR3 is TGTGCCAGCAGCGTAACGGGGAACACTGAAGCTTTCTTT. This translates into CASSVTGNTEAFF. The gene calls are TRBV9 and TRBJ1-1; D is ambiguous. The germline V gene has CDR1 SGDLS and CDR2 YYNGEE. V was trimmed by 1 base and J by 1 base, leaving 5 bases between them. The CDR3 runs to 13 residues. Complete variable domain (other parts from reference TRBV9 and TRBJ1-1): DSGVTQTPKHLITATGQRVTLRCSPRSGDLSVYWYQQSLDQGLQFLIQYYNGEERAKGNILERFSAQQFPDLHSELNLSSLELGDSALYFCASSVTGNTEAFFGQGTRLTVV.

The genes are TRBV24-1 and TRBJ1-1; tentative D call: TRBD1 (6 bases). The CDR3 is 12 residues long. V shed 3 bases and J shed 5 bases, with 6 bases lying between them. In germline, CDR1 is KGHDR, CDR2 SFDVKD. This chain's CDR3 is CATSDQGTEAFF. DNA of the CDR3: TGTGCCACCAGTGATCAGGGGACTGAAGCTTTCTTT.

The rearrangement uses TRBV6-5 and TRBJ2-2; D remains ambiguous. The CDR3 runs 15 residues. V dropped 2 bases and J dropped 0 bases, with 7 bases sitting between them. Per germline, CDR1 MNHEY and CDR2 SVGAGI. The CDR3 here is CASSYERANTGELFF. The CDR3, as DNA: TGTGCCAGCAGTTACGAACGGGCGAACACCGGGGAGCTGTTTTTT.

The rearrangement joins TRBV27 to TRBJ2-2; TRBD2 is a possible D gene (7 bases). The V end was cut by 6 bases, the J end by 0 bases, with 14 bases between. Germline loops: CDR1 MNHEY, CDR2 SMNVEV (reference sequence). The CDR3 spans 16 residues. The CDR3 DNA sequence: TGTGCCAGCAGCCCCTGGGGGGGCTCGAACACCGGGGAGCTGTTTTTT. This encodes CASSPWGGSNTGELFF.

This clone appeared once. The chain joins TRBV2 to TRBJ2-3; TRBD2 agrees at 11 bases. The J segment lost 4 bases and the V segment lost 3 bases, leaving 6 bases of the junction unmatched. From germline, CDR1 is SNHLY and CDR2 FYNNEI. The CDR3 totals 16 residues. CDR3 nucleotide sequence: TGTGCCAGCAGTGACCCGGGACTAGCGGCTTCAGATACGCAGTATTTT. It specifies CASSDPGLAASDTQYF. The entire variable domain, with the rest obtained from reference TRBV2 and TRBJ2-3, is as follows: EPEVTQTPSHQVTQMGQEVILRCVPISNHLYFYWYRQILGQKVEFLVSFYNNEISEKSEIFDDQFSVERPDGSNFTLKIRSTKLEDSAMYFCASSDPGLAASDTQYFGPGTRLTVL.

The rearrangement joins TRBV6-2 or TRBV6-3 to TRBJ2-2; 8 bases are a match to TRBD1. With 6 bases clipped from V and 2 bases from J, the junction kept 5 bases outside the gene matches. This CDR3 has 15 residues. CDR1 is MNHEY and CDR2 is SVGEGT in the germline V gene. The CDR3 DNA follows: TGTGCCAGCAGGCCTCAGGGGGCTAACACCGGGGAGCTGTTTTTT. Its translation: CASRPQGANTGELFF.

This chain joins TRBV24-1 and TRBJ2-5; unclear D gene. CDR3 length: 13 amino acids. The V gene's germline CDR1 is KGHDR and CDR2 SFDVKD. Trimming shortened V by 1 base and J by 4 bases, and 6 bases separated the two germline ends. CDR3 region: CATSDFAGETQYF. In nucleotides, the CDR3 is TGTGCCACCAGTGATTTTGCCGGAGAGACCCAGTACTTC.

The rearrangement links TRBV6-6 to TRBJ1-5, with D perhaps matching TRBD1 (5 bases). Trimming stripped 4 bases from V and 0 bases from J, with 7 bases between. The CDR3 has 14 residues. In germline, CDR1 is MNHNY, CDR2 SVGAGI (reference sequence). The CDR3: CASSSQGSNQPQHF. The DNA for the CDR3 is TGTGCCAGCAGTTCCCAGGGTAGCAATCAGCCCCAGCATTTT.